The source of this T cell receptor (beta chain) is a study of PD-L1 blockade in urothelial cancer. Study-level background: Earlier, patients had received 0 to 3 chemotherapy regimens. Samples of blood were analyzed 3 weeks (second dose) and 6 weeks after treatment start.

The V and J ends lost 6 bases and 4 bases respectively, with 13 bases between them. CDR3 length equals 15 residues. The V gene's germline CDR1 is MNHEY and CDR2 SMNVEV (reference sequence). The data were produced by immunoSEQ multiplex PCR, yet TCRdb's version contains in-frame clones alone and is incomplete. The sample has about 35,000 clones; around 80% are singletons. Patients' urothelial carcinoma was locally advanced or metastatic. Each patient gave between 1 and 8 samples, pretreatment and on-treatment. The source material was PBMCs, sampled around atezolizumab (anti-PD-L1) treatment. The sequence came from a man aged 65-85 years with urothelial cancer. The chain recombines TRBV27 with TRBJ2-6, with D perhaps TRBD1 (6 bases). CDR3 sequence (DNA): TGTGCCAGCAGGGCTTTGGGGGCCGGGGCCAACGTCCTGACTTTC. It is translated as CASRALGAGANVLTF.